The entry that follows covers one T cell receptor (beta chain) sequence. Its antigen target is currently unknown. Within one base of it there is no much larger clone, and no base qualities were kept. In total, roughly 670 healthy bone marrow donors made up the cohort. All cohort members were sampled while nominally healthy, although unrecorded immune exposures were likely present. The donor tested CMV seronegative, placing the donor among the approximately 360 seronegative members of the cohort. Each donor provided a peripheral blood sample, and peripheral blood mononuclear cells were used for TCR beta sequencing. The Qiagen DNeasy Blood Extraction Kit was used to extract genomic DNA from the blood cell samples. This sample stems from a study of cytomegalovirus exposure and HLA in healthy donors (dated by TCRdb to 2016 to 2017). Study-wide context: An earlier analysis of fewer than 750 of the donors reported about 300 Gb of sequence data and 95 million to 130 million unique TCR beta sequences obtained from roughly 180 million T cells. Donor age, sex, ethnicity and CMV serostatus were collected together with the repertoire data. Because of strong linkage in the cohort, 5 or 6 DR-DQ haplotypes were treated as single units for association and clustering. Among the roughly 400 genotyped donors, approximately 81% belonged to the genetic ancestry cluster associated with self-reported Caucasian donors. Using immunosequencing, the study profiled T cell repertoires from some 670 subjects and related those repertoires to cytomegalovirus serostatus. The study combined high-throughput TCR immunosequencing, statistical association of individual TCRs with disease status, and machine learning to predict cytomegalovirus infection status. Across 398 genotyped donors of the cohort, an average of about 220,000 unique TCR beta nucleotide sequences per donor were sequenced, and 15% to 20% of those sequences were non-productive. To study patterns of TCR occurrence, a later analysis re-analyzed previously published TCR beta repertoires from 666 donors and added high-resolution HLA genotyping. The aim of the study was to test whether cataloging public T cell receptors could identify signatures of past pathogen exposure. HLA typing covered class I and class II loci at four-digit resolution. To decide whether each TCR beta V gene segment behaved as functional or pseudogenic, an earlier analysis of some 570 of the donors relied on high-throughput TCR beta sequencing. All discovery cohort repertoires had been generated using a single sequencing platform. Along with the approximately 670-subject first cohort, a separate validation cohort of roughly 110 different subjects was used. A later genetic analysis used genome-wide SNP genotypes for about three fifths of the roughly 700 donors, treating that subset as a discovery cohort. In the later analysis, no new phenotypic data were used to find candidate immune exposures; instead, reliance was placed on TCR beta sequences and their occurrence across donors. Typing coverage differed by locus: A, B, C, DRB1 and DQB1 were typed in roughly 620-630 donors, DQA1 in about 510, DPA1 in roughly 590, and DPB1 in 472. About 320 gigabases of sequencing data and 70 million to 85 million unique TCR sequences were included in an early release covering 550 to 800 HLA-typed donors.

Libraries were constructed by the immunoSEQ multiplex PCR assay. The multiplex PCR relied on a mix of 60 forward primers for TCR Vbeta segments and 13 reverse primers for TCR Jbeta segments. Amplification of the CDR3 region of rearranged TCR beta genes was performed with a multiplex PCR assay on genomic DNA. The Illumina HiSeq System was used to sequence the amplified TCR beta libraries as 87-base-pair reads. The original pipeline was this. A later analysis tallied 75 million to 95 million unique TCR beta chains across the 660 or so repertoires, and around 9.9 million of those chains were shared by two or more donors. To remove PCR and sequencing errors, raw reads were error-corrected and collapsed into unique sequences using a nearest-neighbor algorithm that merged closely related sequences. V, D and J gene segments were assigned by aligning CDR3 sequences to IMGT reference sequences. Each retained sequence needed at least a six-nucleotide match to both a V gene segment and a J gene segment. A rearrangement counted as productive if the CDR3 had no stop codons and remained in frame with V and J, and every other rearrangement counted as non-productive. Following IMGT convention, CDR3 was defined as the stretch from the second conserved V-encoded cysteine to the conserved J-encoded phenylalanine. Sequences without an unambiguous match to a single V gene segment were excluded from the earlier analysis of a few hundred of the donors. In an earlier analysis of almost 600 of the donors, a V segment was called functional when productive rearrangements were above 56.7%, and segregating when the standard deviation between donors exceeded 5%. A statistical classification framework was built to diagnose cytomegalovirus status from the catalog of TCR beta chain sequences. V and J gene assignment, in a later analysis, came from comparing TCR nucleotide sequences with IMGT/GENE-DB human TR gene sequences. The TCRdist pipeline was used in a later analysis to assign CDR3 sequences and most-parsimonious VDJ recombination scenarios. In a later analysis, every TCR beta chain was defined by the combination of its CDR3 amino acid sequence and its V-gene family, and reads without a unique V-gene family were dropped. In a later analysis, fewer than 650 highly shared, low-generation-probability nucleotide sequences were removed to address suspected cross-contamination and a sequencing artifact. In a later analysis, a clonal expansion index was calculated for each public chain from normalized within-repertoire ranks of inferred template counts. Generation probabilities in a later analysis came from a VDJ recombination model fitted to out-of-frame rearrangements, and those results were checked against IGoR. A later analysis scored TCR-TCR, TCR-HLA and TCR-CMV co-occurrence with hypergeometric tests, applying a repertoire-size bias correction to TCR pairs. To estimate false discovery rates, a later analysis permuted the HLA or CMV assignments 20 times. In a later analysis, co-occurring TCRs were grouped using DBSCAN, with TCRdist sequence similarity added in when clustering inside HLA-allele-positive subsets. Repertoires with fewer than 30,000 or more than 120,000 public chains, plus five repertoires with anomalous nucleotide sharing, were excluded from co-occurrence clustering. Entries here come from immuneACCESS through TCRdb and include only in-frame sequences with V and J called. Some clones fail to appear in such tables; in the studies checked, an unresolved V gene covers under half of the shortfall, and the cause of the remainder is unknown. V and J calls and clone size are those listed in that table; D and trimming were worked out from the DNA. The table for this sample lists a few hundred thousand clones; around 77% of them were counted only once. Under 3% of the sample rests with the top ten.

General conclusions and limits of the study: Most TCR sequences were seen in very few donors, while some public TCRs were found in many individuals. In the study, around 150 TCR beta chains were listed as associated with cytomegalovirus. Specific HLA alleles were associated with 15,000 to 20,000 TCR beta sequences at a false discovery rate of 0.05 in a later analysis. A further reported finding was that TCR beta sequences accurately predicted the HLA-A and HLA-B alleles for most subjects in the first cohort. Most CMV-associated TCR beta chains appeared to be HLA-restricted in a later analysis, and the HLA associations seemed to be driven largely by CMV exposure. In an earlier analysis of about 600 of the donors, most TCR beta V segments appeared in productive rearrangements about 87% or about 30% of the time, broadly matching IMGT annotations. Because counts were too low, 15 or so rarely observed V segments, including chromosome 9 orphons, were excluded from the earlier analysis of under 650 of the donors. In this cohort, only TCR beta chains were sequenced, and detectable features were limited by the absence of alpha or paired-chain data. A later analysis reported that several top co-occurrence clusters appeared linked to parvovirus B19, influenza, CMV and Epstein-Barr virus. Cytomegalovirus status was reported to be diagnosed by the classifier with high specificity and sensitivity in both the original and validation cohorts. The authors suggested that the approach could potentially be extended to other disease states and immunological phenotypes. When HLA alleles, especially DR and DQ, strongly co-occurred, TCR associations were difficult to assign to individual alleles. The presence/absence analyses assumed that sequencing depth was roughly uniform across donors, and that assumption may not be true. A group of highly shared sequence variants was considered likely to be a technical artifact of the sequencing pipeline. CMV serostatus was the only immune exposure information available for the cohort. A few of the identified cytomegalovirus-associated TCR beta chains were confirmed in vitro to be specific for cytomegalovirus antigens. Because some donors lacked HLA typing at each locus, the association tests relied only on the typed subset. Correlated functional status among segregating V segments might reflect linkage disequilibrium, but an unknown experimental factor could not be ruled out. A later analysis found that HLA-associated TCR beta chains were more clonally expanded and had lower generation probabilities than equally common non-associated chains. A later genetic analysis reported fewer N-insertions in productive TCRs among donors in an Asian-associated ancestry cluster than the roughly 640-donor mean. V-gene and J-gene trimming of TCR beta chains was associated with a missense DCLRE1C variant in a later genetic analysis, and the association was replicated in an independent cohort. In a later analysis, TCR association rates were found to vary across HLA loci, with the most associated TCRs seen for DRB1 alleles and the fewest for HLA-C alleles.

The origin of this receptor is a woman younger than 45 in good health and CMV-seronegative. The specimen sequenced was PBMCs.

The CDR3 sequence is CASSFTAYNSPLHF. The nucleotide sequence reads as follows: TGTGCCAGCAGCTTTACAGCCTATAATTCACCCCTCCACTTT. The rearranged chain carries TRBV5-6 and TRBJ1-6; the D segment cannot be called with confidence. At the junction V is shortened by 2 bases and J by 2 bases, with 5 bases in between. The CDR3 covers 14 residues, taking in both the cysteine and the phenylalanine. Only the CDR3 DNA is retained, 42 bases long and in frame from the first base. CDR1 and CDR2 are drawn from the germline V gene: SGHDT, YYEEEE.